This TCR beta chain was retrieved from a study of CD8+CD57+ T cells in acquired aplastic anemia. CDR3 length equals 13 residues. In germline, CDR1 is SQVTM, CDR2 ANQGSEA. Trimming removed 6 bases from V and 4 bases from J; junction bases left unmatched: 7. This clonotype was seen more than once but under ten times. TCR beta VDJ combinations and CDR3 sequences were profiled from genomic DNA. TCRdb ran MiXCR on the reads and lists one entry per CDR3 protein. This repertoire shows 35,000 to 45,000 distinct CDR3 sequences, 68% found once; its top ten account for about 22%. What was sequenced was sorted CD4+, CD8+, or CD8+CD57+ T cells (not recorded which) from PBMCs. The chain uses TRBV29-1 and TRBJ1-2; 8 bases line up with TRBD1. The receptor was isolated from a human donor in good health, serving as a control. DNA of the CDR3: TGCAGCGTGGAGTTACAGGGGGGCTATGGCTACACCTTC. As protein: CSVELQGGYGYTF.